This is a list of T cell receptor beta chains from one sample in a study of T cells in tuberculosis. Data came from immunoSEQ multiplex PCR; TCRdb stores just in-frame clones and leaves some out. The repertoire holds tens of thousands of clones, with roughly 94% as singletons. Sequencing was carried out using PBMCs. The receptors were gathered from a donor between 10 and 35 years old with latent tuberculosis or without tuberculosis infection. The CDR3 runs from the conserved cysteine through the conserved F or W. The order of the fields is V gene, J gene, clone size, D gene, CDR3 protein, CDR3 DNA. D genes are given only for firm matches. Not all rows give a size; the values are once, few, many and, for expanded clones, a class.

v_call: TRBV4-3; j_call: TRBJ1-1; clone_size: once; d_call: TRBD1; cdr3_aa: CASSQGQGAGNTEAFF; cdr3_nt: TGCGCCAGCAGCCAAGGGCAGGGGGCTGGGAACACTGAAGCTTTCTTT
v_call: TRBV7-2; j_call: TRBJ1-1; clone_size: .; d_call: .; cdr3_aa: CASSLLIGGNTEAFF; cdr3_nt: TGTGCCAGCAGCTTATTAATCGGGGGGAACACTGAAGCTTTCTTT
v_call: TRBV2; j_call: TRBJ2-2; clone_size: .; d_call: TRBD2; cdr3_aa: CASTAGGTGELFF; cdr3_nt: TGTGCCAGCACAGCGGGAGGGACCGGGGAGCTGTTTTTT
v_call: TRBV10-3; j_call: TRBJ1-1; clone_size: .; d_call: TRBD1; cdr3_aa: CAISGTGYTEAFF; cdr3_nt: TGTGCCATCAGTGGGACAGGGTACACTGAAGCTTTCTTT
v_call: TRBV11-2; j_call: TRBJ2-1; clone_size: .; d_call: .; cdr3_aa: CASSLELRSGPYNEQFF; cdr3_nt: TGTGCCAGCAGCTTAGAACTGAGAAGCGGGCCCTACAATGAGCAGTTCTTC
v_call: TRBV29-1; j_call: TRBJ2-3; clone_size: few; d_call: TRBD2; cdr3_aa: CSLKGLGVQDTQYF; cdr3_nt: TGCAGCTTAAAGGGACTAGGAGTGCAAGATACGCAGTATTTT
v_call: TRBV21-1; j_call: TRBJ1-2; clone_size: .; d_call: .; cdr3_aa: CASSSKGLLRGYTF; cdr3_nt: TGTGCCAGCAGCTCAAAGGGACTGTTGAGGGGCTACACCTTC
v_call: TRBV5-1; j_call: TRBJ2-3; clone_size: .; d_call: TRBD2; cdr3_aa: CASSSSPGTSGDLTDTQYF; cdr3_nt: TGCGCCAGCAGCTCCAGTCCCGGGACTAGCGGGGACCTCACAGATACGCAGTATTTT
v_call: TRBV5-6; j_call: TRBJ2-5; clone_size: .; d_call: .; cdr3_aa: CASSLLEGGETQYF; cdr3_nt: TGTGCCAGCAGCTTGTTAGAGGGCGGGGAGACCCAGTACTTC
v_call: TRBV27; j_call: TRBJ2-2; clone_size: .; d_call: TRBD2; cdr3_aa: CASRELAGGPGELFF; cdr3_nt: TGTGCCAGCAGAGAACTAGCGGGAGGGCCCGGGGAGCTGTTTTTT
v_call: TRBV7-2; j_call: TRBJ2-7; clone_size: .; d_call: TRBD1; cdr3_aa: CASSLVGTPGTGHREQYF; cdr3_nt: TGTGCCAGCAGCTTAGTGGGGACCCCAGGGACAGGGCACCGCGAGCAGTACTTC
v_call: TRBV14; j_call: TRBJ2-1; clone_size: .; d_call: TRBD2; cdr3_aa: CASSQSGTSGRGISYNEQFF; cdr3_nt: TGTGCCAGCAGCCAATCCGGGACTAGCGGGAGAGGTATTAGCTACAATGAGCAGTTCTTC
v_call: TRBV6-6; j_call: TRBJ1-1; clone_size: few; d_call: TRBD1; cdr3_aa: CASSYPLDRGYTEAFF; cdr3_nt: TGTGCCAGCAGTTACCCGTTGGACAGGGGTTATACTGAAGCTTTCTTT
v_call: TRBV7-2; j_call: TRBJ1-2; clone_size: .; d_call: .; cdr3_aa: CASSLEGTPRGYTF; cdr3_nt: TGTGCCAGCAGCTTAGAGGGGACACCGCGCGGCTACACCTTC
v_call: TRBV10-3; j_call: TRBJ1-2; clone_size: .; d_call: TRBD1; cdr3_aa: CAISGGQAGSNYGYTF; cdr3_nt: TGTGCCATCAGTGGTGGACAGGCGGGAAGTAACTATGGCTACACCTTC
v_call: TRBV7-9; j_call: TRBJ2-5; clone_size: once; d_call: .; cdr3_aa: CASSPRAQETQYF; cdr3_nt: TGTGCCAGCAGCCCTAGAGCACAAGAGACCCAGTACTTC
v_call: TRBV7-9; j_call: TRBJ2-7; clone_size: .; d_call: TRBD2; cdr3_aa: CASSSSDGTSGRNSYEQYF; cdr3_nt: TGTGCCAGCAGCTCCTCCGACGGGACTAGCGGGAGGAACTCCTACGAGCAGTACTTC
v_call: TRBV7-9; j_call: TRBJ1-1; clone_size: .; d_call: TRBD1; cdr3_aa: CASSTGQGSTEAFF; cdr3_nt: TGTGCCAGCAGCACCGGACAGGGAAGCACTGAAGCTTTCTTT
v_call: TRBV7-9; j_call: TRBJ2-7; clone_size: .; d_call: .; cdr3_aa: CASSLLQGEQYF; cdr3_nt: TGTGCCAGCAGCTTACTACAGGGCGAGCAGTACTTC
v_call: TRBV6-5; j_call: TRBJ2-3; clone_size: .; d_call: TRBD2; cdr3_aa: CASSLLAERTDTQYF; cdr3_nt: TGTGCCAGCAGCCTACTAGCGGAACGCACAGATACGCAGTATTTT
v_call: TRBV10-3; j_call: TRBJ1-2; clone_size: .; d_call: .; cdr3_aa: CAISSGEEGEYTF; cdr3_nt: TGTGCCATCAGTTCGGGGGAGGAGGGAGAGTACACCTTC
v_call: TRBV25-1; j_call: TRBJ2-7; clone_size: .; d_call: .; cdr3_aa: CASAPGSYEQYF; cdr3_nt: TGTGCCAGCGCTCCGGGGTCCTACGAGCAGTACTTC
v_call: TRBV2; j_call: TRBJ1-2; clone_size: .; d_call: .; cdr3_aa: CASRGGGYYGYTF; cdr3_nt: TGTGCCAGCAGGGGAGGCGGATACTATGGCTACACCTTC
v_call: TRBV4-2; j_call: TRBJ2-2; clone_size: .; d_call: TRBD1; cdr3_aa: CASSQAETGGTGELFF; cdr3_nt: TGTGCCAGCAGCCAAGCTGAGACAGGGGGCACCGGGGAGCTGTTTTTT
v_call: TRBV9; j_call: TRBJ1-5; clone_size: .; d_call: .; cdr3_aa: CASSVGGSSNQPQHF; cdr3_nt: TGTGCCAGCAGCGTAGGTGGGAGTAGCAATCAGCCCCAGCATTTT
v_call: TRBV6-5; j_call: TRBJ2-1; clone_size: .; d_call: .; cdr3_aa: CASKDRSSYNEQFF; cdr3_nt: TGTGCCAGCAAAGACAGGAGCTCCTACAATGAGCAGTTCTTC
v_call: TRBV25-1; j_call: TRBJ2-7; clone_size: .; d_call: .; cdr3_aa: CASSVSYEQYF; cdr3_nt: TGTGCCAGCAGTGTATCCTACGAGCAGTACTTC
v_call: TRBV18; j_call: TRBJ1-5; clone_size: large; d_call: TRBD1; cdr3_aa: CASSPDRATNQPQHF; cdr3_nt: TGTGCCAGCTCACCCGACAGGGCGACCAATCAGCCCCAGCATTTT
v_call: TRBV15; j_call: TRBJ2-5; clone_size: .; d_call: .; cdr3_aa: CATRPLALETQYF; cdr3_nt: TGTGCCACCCGTCCGTTAGCGCTAGAGACCCAGTACTTC
v_call: TRBV7-6; j_call: TRBJ2-1; clone_size: .; d_call: TRBD1; cdr3_aa: CASSFRQGTHNEQFF; cdr3_nt: TGTGCCAGCAGCTTCCGACAGGGGACACACAATGAGCAGTTCTTC
v_call: TRBV19; j_call: TRBJ2-7; clone_size: .; d_call: .; cdr3_aa: CASSPGRSGKHEQYF; cdr3_nt: TGTGCCAGTAGTCCTGGTAGGTCAGGGAAGCACGAGCAGTACTTC